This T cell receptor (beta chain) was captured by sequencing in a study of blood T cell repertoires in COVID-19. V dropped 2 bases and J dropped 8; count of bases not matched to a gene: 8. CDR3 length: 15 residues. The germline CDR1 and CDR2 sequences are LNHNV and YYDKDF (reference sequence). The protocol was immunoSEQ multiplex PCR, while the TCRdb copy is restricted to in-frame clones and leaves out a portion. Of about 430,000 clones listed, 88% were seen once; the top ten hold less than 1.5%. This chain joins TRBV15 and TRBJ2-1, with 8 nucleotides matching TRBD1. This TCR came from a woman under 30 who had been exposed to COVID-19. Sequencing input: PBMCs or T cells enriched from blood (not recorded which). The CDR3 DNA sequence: TGTGCCACCAGCAGAAGCCAGGGGGCAAAATATGAGCAGTTCTTC. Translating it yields CATSRSQGAKYEQFF.